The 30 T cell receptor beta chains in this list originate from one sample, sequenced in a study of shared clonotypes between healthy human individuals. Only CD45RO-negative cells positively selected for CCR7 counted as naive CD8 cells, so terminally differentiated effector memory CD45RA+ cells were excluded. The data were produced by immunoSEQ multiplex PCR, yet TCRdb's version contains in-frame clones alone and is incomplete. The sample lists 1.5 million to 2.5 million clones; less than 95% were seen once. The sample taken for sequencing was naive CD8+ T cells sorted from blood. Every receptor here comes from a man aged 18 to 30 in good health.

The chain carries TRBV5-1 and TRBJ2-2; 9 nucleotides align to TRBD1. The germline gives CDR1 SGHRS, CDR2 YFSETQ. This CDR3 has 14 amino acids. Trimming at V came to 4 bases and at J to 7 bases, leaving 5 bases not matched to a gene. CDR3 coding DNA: TGCGCCAGCAGCAGGGACAGGGCAAGCGGGGAGCTGTTTTTT. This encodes CASSRDRASGELFF.

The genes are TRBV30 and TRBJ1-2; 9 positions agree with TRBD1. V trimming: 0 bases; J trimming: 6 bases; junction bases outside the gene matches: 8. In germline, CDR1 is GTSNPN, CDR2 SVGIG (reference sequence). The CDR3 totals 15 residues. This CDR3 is CAWSVLGQGVDGYTF. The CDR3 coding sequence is TGTGCCTGGAGTGTACTGGGACAGGGCGTTGATGGCTACACCTTC.

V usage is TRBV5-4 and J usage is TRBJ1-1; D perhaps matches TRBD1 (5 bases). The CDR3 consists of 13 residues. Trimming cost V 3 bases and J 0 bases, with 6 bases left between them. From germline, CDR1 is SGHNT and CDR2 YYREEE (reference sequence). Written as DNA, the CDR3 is TGTGCCAGCAGCTCGACAGTGAACACTGAAGCTTTCTTT. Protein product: CASSSTVNTEAFF.

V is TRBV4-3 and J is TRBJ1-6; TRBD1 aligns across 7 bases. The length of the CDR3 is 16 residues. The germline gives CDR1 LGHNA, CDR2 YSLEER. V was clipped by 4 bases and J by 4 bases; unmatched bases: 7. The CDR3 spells CASSPSLGQYNSPLHF. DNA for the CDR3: TGCGCCAGCAGCCCCTCGCTGGGACAGTATAATTCACCCCTCCACTTT.

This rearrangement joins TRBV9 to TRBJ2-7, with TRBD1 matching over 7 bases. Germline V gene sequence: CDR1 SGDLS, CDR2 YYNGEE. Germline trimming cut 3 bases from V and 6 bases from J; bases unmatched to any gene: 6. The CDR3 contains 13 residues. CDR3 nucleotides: TGTGCCAGCAGCGCAATGACAGGGTCCGAGCAGTACTTC. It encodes CASSAMTGSEQYF.

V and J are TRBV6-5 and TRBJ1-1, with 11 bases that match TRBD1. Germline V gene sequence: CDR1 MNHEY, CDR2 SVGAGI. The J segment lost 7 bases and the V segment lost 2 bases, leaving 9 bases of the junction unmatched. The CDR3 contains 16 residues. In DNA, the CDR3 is TGTGCCAGCAGTTACCCCCTGGGACAGGGGGTAAGTGAAGCTTTCTTT. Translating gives CASSYPLGQGVSEAFF.

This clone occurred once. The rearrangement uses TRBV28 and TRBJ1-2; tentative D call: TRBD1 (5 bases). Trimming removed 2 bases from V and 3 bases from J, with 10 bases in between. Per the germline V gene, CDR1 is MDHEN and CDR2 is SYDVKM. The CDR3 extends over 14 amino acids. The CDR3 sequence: CASSLRGSYYGYTF. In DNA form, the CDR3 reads TGTGCCAGCAGTTTAAGGGGAAGCTACTATGGCTACACCTTC.

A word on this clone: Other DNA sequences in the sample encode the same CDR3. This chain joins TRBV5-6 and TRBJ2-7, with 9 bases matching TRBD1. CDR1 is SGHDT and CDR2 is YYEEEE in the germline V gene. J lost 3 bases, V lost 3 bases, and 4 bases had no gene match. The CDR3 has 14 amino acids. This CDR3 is CASSWGQGRYEQYF. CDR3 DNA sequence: TGTGCCAGCAGCTGGGGACAGGGACGCTACGAGCAGTACTTC.

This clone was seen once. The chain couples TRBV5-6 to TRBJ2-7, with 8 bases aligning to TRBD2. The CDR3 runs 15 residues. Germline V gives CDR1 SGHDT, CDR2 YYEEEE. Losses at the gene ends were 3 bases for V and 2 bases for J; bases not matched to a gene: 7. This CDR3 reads CASSSRTSQAYEQYF. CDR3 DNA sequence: TGTGCCAGCAGCTCTCGGACTAGCCAGGCCTACGAGCAGTACTTC.

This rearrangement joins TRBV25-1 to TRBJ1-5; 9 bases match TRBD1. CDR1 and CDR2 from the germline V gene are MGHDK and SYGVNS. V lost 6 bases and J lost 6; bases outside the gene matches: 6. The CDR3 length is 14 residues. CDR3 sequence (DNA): TGTGCCAGCAGCCACGGACAGGGGCTTCAGCCCCAGCATTTT. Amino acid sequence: CASSHGQGLQPQHF.

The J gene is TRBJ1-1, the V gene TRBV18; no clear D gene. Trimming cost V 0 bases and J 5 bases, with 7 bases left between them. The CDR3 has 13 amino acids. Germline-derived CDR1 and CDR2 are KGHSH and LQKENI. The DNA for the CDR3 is TGTGCCAGCTCACCACCGGCGGGAACTGAAGCTTTCTTT. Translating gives CASSPPAGTEAFF.

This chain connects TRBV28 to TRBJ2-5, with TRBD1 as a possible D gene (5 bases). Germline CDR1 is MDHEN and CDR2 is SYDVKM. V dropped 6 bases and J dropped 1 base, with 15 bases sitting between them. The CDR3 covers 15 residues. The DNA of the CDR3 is TGTGCCAGCAGGTCCAAGACAGACTTCCAAGAGACCCAGTACTTC. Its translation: CASRSKTDFQETQYF.

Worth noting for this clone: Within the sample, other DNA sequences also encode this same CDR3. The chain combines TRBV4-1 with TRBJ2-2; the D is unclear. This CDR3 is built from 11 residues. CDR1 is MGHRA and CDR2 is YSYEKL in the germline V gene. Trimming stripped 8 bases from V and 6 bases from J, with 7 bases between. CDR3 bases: TGCGCCAGCTCCCGGGCCGGGGAGCTGTTTTTT. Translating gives CASSRAGELFF.

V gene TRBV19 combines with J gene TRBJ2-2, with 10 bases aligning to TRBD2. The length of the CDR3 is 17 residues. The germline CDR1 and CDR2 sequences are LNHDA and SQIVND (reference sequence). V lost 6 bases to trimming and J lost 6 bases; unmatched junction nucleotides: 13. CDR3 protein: CASSSLAGFSAAGELFF. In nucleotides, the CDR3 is TGTGCCAGTAGCTCACTAGCGGGATTCTCAGCGGCCGGGGAGCTGTTTTTT.

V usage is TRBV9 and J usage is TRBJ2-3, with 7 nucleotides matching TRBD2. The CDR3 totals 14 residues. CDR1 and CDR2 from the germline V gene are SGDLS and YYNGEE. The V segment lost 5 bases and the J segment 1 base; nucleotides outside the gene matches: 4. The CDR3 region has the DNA TGTGCCAGCAGGCCTGGGGGGGGCACAGATACGCAGTATTTT. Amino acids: CASRPGGGTDTQYF. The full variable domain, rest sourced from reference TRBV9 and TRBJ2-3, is DSGVTQTPKHLITATGQRVTLRCSPRSGDLSVYWYQQSLDQGLQFLIQYYNGEERAKGNILERFSAQQFPDLHSELNLSSLELGDSALYFCASRPGGGTDTQYFGPGTRLTVL.

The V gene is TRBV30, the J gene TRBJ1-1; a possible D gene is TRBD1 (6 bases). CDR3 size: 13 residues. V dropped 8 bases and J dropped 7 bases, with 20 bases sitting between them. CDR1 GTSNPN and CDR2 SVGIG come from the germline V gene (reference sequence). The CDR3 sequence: CAVSQGVNIEAFF. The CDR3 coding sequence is TGTGCCGTCTCACAGGGTGTAAATATTGAAGCTTTCTTT.

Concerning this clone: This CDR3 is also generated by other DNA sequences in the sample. CDR3 DNA sequence: TGTGCCAGCAGCTTAGGGACTAGCGGGCTGAGCTCCTACAATGAGCAGTTCTTC. Protein: CASSLGTSGLSSYNEQFF. The chain joins TRBV7-9 to TRBJ2-1; 11 bases match TRBD2. The germline V gene encodes CDR1 SEHNR and CDR2 FQNEAQ (reference sequence). The CDR3 is 18 amino acids. Trimming removed 1 base from V and 0 bases from J; junction bases left unmatched: 5.

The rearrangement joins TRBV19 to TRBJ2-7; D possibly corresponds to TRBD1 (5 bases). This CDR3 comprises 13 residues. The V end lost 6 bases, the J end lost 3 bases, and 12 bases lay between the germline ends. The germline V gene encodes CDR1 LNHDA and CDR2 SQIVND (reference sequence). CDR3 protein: CASSLLDSYEQYF. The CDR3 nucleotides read TGTGCCAGTAGCCTTCTCGACAGCTACGAGCAGTACTTC.

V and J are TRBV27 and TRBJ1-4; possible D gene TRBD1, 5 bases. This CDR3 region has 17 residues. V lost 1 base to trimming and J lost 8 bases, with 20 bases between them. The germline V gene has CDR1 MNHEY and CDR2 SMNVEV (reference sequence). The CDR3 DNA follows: TGTGCCAGCAGTTTATACTCCGGGACGCCGCCCGGAGAAAAACTGTTTTTT. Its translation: CASSLYSGTPPGEKLFF.

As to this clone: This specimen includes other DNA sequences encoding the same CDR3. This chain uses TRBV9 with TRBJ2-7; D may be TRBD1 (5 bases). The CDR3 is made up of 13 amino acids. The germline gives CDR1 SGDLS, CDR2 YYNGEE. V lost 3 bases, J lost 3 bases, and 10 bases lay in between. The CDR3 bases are TGTGCCAGCAGCGAAGGGGATTTCTACGAGCAGTACTTC. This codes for CASSEGDFYEQYF.

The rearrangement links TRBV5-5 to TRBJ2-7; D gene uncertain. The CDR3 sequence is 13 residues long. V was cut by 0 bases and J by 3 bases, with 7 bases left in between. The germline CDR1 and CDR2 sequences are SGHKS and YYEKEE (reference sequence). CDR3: CASSLGALYEQYF. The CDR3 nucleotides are TGTGCCAGCAGCTTGGGGGCACTCTACGAGCAGTACTTC.

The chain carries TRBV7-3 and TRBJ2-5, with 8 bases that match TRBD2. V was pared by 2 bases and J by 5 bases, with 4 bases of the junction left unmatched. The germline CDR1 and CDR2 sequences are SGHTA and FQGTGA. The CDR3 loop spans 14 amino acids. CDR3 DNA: TGTGCCAGCAGCTTAGCGGGGGGCATGGAGACCCAGTACTTC. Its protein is CASSLAGGMETQYF.

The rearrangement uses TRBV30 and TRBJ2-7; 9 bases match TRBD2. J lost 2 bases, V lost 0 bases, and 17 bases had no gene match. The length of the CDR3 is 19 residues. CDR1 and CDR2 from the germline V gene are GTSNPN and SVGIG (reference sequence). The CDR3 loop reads CAWSVRGGWLAGTPYEQYF. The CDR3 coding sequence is TGTGCCTGGAGTGTAAGGGGGGGCTGGCTAGCGGGGACACCCTACGAGCAGTACTTC.

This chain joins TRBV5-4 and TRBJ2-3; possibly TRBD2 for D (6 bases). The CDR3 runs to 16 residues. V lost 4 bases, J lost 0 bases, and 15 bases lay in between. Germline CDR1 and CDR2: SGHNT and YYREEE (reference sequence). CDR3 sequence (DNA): TGTGCCAGCAGCCTGGGGCGGGGCTTCAGCACAGATACGCAGTATTTT. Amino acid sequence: CASSLGRGFSTDTQYF.

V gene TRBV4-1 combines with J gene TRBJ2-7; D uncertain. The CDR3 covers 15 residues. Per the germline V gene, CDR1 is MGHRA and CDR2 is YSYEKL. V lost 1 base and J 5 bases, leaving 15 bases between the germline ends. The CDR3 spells CASSQVHRVENEQYF. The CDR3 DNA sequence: TGCGCCAGCAGCCAAGTACATAGGGTCGAGAACGAGCAGTACTTC.

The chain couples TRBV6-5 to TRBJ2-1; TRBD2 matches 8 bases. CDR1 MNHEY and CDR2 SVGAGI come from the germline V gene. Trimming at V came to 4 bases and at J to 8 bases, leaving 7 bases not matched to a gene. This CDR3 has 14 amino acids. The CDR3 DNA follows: TGTGCCAGCAGTTCAGGGACTAGTCCGGATGAGCAGTTCTTC. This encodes CASSSGTSPDEQFF.

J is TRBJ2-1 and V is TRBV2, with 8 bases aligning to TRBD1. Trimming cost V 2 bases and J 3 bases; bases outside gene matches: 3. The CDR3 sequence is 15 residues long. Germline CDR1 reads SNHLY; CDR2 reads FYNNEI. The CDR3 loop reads CASSERQGYYNEQFF. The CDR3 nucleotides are TGTGCCAGCAGTGAACGACAGGGGTACTACAATGAGCAGTTCTTC.

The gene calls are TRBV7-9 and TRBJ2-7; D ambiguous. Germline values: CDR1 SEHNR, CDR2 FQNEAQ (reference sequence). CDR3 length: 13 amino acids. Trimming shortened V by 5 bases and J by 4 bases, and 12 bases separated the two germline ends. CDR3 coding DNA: TGTGCCAGCAGCCAAGGGTCCCCTTACGAGCAGTACTTC. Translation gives CASSQGSPYEQYF.

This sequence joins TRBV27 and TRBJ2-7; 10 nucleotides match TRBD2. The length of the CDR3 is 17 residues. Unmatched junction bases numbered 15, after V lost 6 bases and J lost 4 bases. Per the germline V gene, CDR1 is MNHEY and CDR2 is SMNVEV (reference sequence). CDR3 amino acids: CASSLSGLAEGGYEQYF. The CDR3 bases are TGTGCCAGCAGCCTATCAGGACTAGCGGAAGGTGGATACGAGCAGTACTTC.

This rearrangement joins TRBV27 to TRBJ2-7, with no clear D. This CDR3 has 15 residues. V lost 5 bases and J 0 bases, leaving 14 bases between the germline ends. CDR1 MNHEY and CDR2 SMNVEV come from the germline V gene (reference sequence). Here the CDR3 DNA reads TGTGCCAGCAGTCCGCGTGGCAGCAGCTCCTACGAGCAGTACTTC. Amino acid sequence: CASSPRGSSSYEQYF.